The clone carrying this TCR beta chain has a handful of counts. Its antigen is unidentified. These data are taken from a study of T-cell memory formation after mild COVID-19. Libraries for TCRalpha and TCRbeta carried sample barcodes and unique molecular identifiers via 5'RACE. TCRdb reprocessed the 5' RACE reads with MiXCR, giving one entry per CDR3 protein. This sample has about 500,000 distinct CDR3 sequences, with roughly 21% found just once. Study-wide findings and caveats: While clones contracting from day 15 to 85 were balanced between CD4 and CD8, later expanders leaned CD4+.

The V end lost 5 bases, the J end lost 5 bases, and 10 bases lay between the germline ends. CDR3 length equals 13 residues. CDR1 and CDR2 (germline): MNHEY, SVGAGI. The rearrangement uses TRBV6-5 and TRBJ1-5; tentatively, D is TRBD1 (5 bases). Sequenced: PBMCs or a T cell subset sorted from them (not recorded which). The clonotype originates from an adult woman who had mild COVID-19 (a few samples of this study predate the infection). Cell type and time point are not known. This CDR3 reads CASSGTWDQPQHF. The CDR3 coding sequence is TGTGCCAGCAGTGGGACCTGGGATCAGCCCCAGCATTTT.